Following are 29 T cell receptor beta chains from one sample sequenced in a study of STAT5B mutations in CD4+ large granular lymphocyte leukemia (dated by TCRdb to 2021 to 2024). The library was obtained by the immunoSEQ multiplex PCR assay. TCRdb took over this immuneACCESS table, retaining in-frame rearrangements with V and J assigned. Such tables are incomplete; in checked studies, under half of the missing clones stem from an unresolved V gene, and the remainder is unexplained. This sample gives about 30,000 clones in total; just under 75% of them show up just once. The ten largest clones capture 1.1% of the sample. Input material: CD4+ T cells from blood buffy coats. The receptors come from a human donor in good health.

The chain links TRBV29-1 to TRBJ2-1; D possibly corresponds to TRBD2 (6 bases). V lost 4 bases to trimming and J lost 0 bases, with 16 bases between them. There are 16 residues in the CDR3. Germline V gives CDR1 SQVTM, CDR2 ANQGSEA. The CDR3 region has the DNA TGCAGCGTTGGAGGGCCTAGTAGCGGCTCCTACAATGAGCAGTTCTTC. Translated: CSVGGPSSGSYNEQFF.

The chain has TRBV6-1 and TRBJ2-2; possibly TRBD1 for D (6 bases). The CDR3 has 13 amino acids. The germline CDR1 and CDR2 sequences are MNHNS and SASEGT. V gave up 6 bases and J gave up 1 base, with 6 bases separating them. In DNA form, the CDR3 reads TGTGCCAGCAGGACAGGGAACACCGGGGAGCTGTTTTTT. Amino acids: CASRTGNTGELFF.

The V and J genes are TRBV7-9 and TRBJ1-4, with a weak D call TRBD1 (5 bases). CDR3 length: 15 residues. Trimming removed 4 bases from V and 7 bases from J, with 16 bases in between. Germline V gene data show CDR1 as SEHNR and CDR2 as FQNEAQ (reference sequence). CDR3 protein: CASSSRATGGEKLFF. DNA for the CDR3: TGTGCCAGCAGCTCGAGGGCTACCGGGGGTGAAAAACTGTTTTTT.

The genes are TRBV5-8 and TRBJ2-7; D possibly corresponds to TRBD2 (5 bases). Looked up from germline, CDR1 is SGHTS and CDR2 is YDEGEE. V lost 2 bases and J lost 3, with 15 bases in between. The CDR3 is 15 residues long. CDR3 bases: TGTGCCAGCAGCTTTTCCCTTACAGAGGGCTACGAGCAGTACTTC. This codes for CASSFSLTEGYEQYF.

This clone was observed a single time. The chain has TRBV21-1 and TRBJ1-5; the table assigns TRBD1, which was not confirmed against the DNA. TRBV21-1 is a pseudogene locus. The CDR3 contains 16 residues. The CDR3 is CARGELGTGNNQPQHF. The CDR3 region has the DNA TGTGCCAGGGGGGAGCTAGGGACAGGGAATAATCAGCCCCAGCATTTT.

The chain links TRBV6-5 to TRBJ1-2; D is perhaps TRBD1 (6 bases). V was shortened by 4 bases and J by 8 bases, with 23 bases between the two germline ends. CDR1 is MNHEY and CDR2 is SVGAGI in the germline V gene. CDR3 size: 16 residues. In DNA, the CDR3 is TGTGCCAGCAGTTTAAGTCGGGACGGTTCTCAGGGGGGCTACACCTTC. Protein: CASSLSRDGSQGGYTF.

The V gene is TRBV11-2, the J gene TRBJ2-3, with 11 bases identical to TRBD2. Trimming removed 3 bases from V and 1 base from J; junction bases left unmatched: 6. The CDR3 has 17 residues. Germline V CDR1 and CDR2: SGHAT, FQNNGV. The CDR3 reads CASSLLPGLAGTDTQYF. In DNA, the CDR3 is TGTGCCAGCAGCTTGCTTCCGGGACTAGCGGGCACAGATACGCAGTATTTT.

This clone has a single count. J is TRBJ1-1 and V is TRBV18; unclear D gene. The length of the CDR3 is 14 residues. Trimming shortened V by 3 bases and J by 4 bases, and 12 bases separated the two germline ends. CDR1 is KGHSH and CDR2 is LQKENI in the germline V gene. The CDR3 sequence is CASSPRREGTEAFF. CDR3 coding DNA: TGTGCCAGCTCACCTAGGAGGGAGGGCACTGAAGCTTTCTTT.

This chain connects TRBV27 to TRBJ2-5, with D perhaps TRBD2 (5 bases). The CDR3 is 13 residues long. Trimming stripped 1 base from V and 5 bases from J, with 8 bases between. The V gene's germline CDR1 is MNHEY and CDR2 SMNVEV (reference sequence). The CDR3: CASSLFGEETQYF. In DNA, the CDR3 is TGTGCCAGCAGTTTATTCGGGGAGGAGACCCAGTACTTC.

This clone was seen only a few times. The chain joins TRBV7-9 to TRBJ1-6; D is uncertain. The CDR3 contains 14 residues. Germline V gene sequence: CDR1 SEHNR, CDR2 FQNEAQ (reference sequence). V dropped 0 bases and J dropped 8 bases, with 8 bases sitting between them. The CDR3 spells CASSLAPRDSPLHF. In DNA form, the CDR3 reads TGTGCCAGCAGCTTAGCTCCCCGGGATTCACCCCTCCACTTT.

The V gene is TRBV10-3, the J gene TRBJ1-2, with TRBD1 matching over 9 bases. Trimming cost V 0 bases and J 7 bases; bases outside gene matches: 6. Looked up from germline, CDR1 is ENHRY and CDR2 is SYGVKD. The CDR3 has 15 residues. The CDR3: CAISESLATGGGYTF. CDR3 DNA sequence: TGTGCCATCAGTGAGTCTCTCGCGACAGGGGGTGGCTACACCTTC.

The CDR3 sequence: CASRRHMGAEGKNIQYF. CDR3 nucleotide sequence: TGTGCCAGCCGTCGCCACATGGGGGCCGAAGGCAAAAACATTCAGTACTTC. The rearrangement links TRBV27 to TRBJ2-4; tentatively, D is TRBD1 (6 bases). The CDR3 length is 17 residues. V was pared by 8 bases and J by 3 bases, with 23 bases between. From germline, CDR1 is MNHEY and CDR2 SMNVEV (reference sequence).

The rearrangement links TRBV7-2 to TRBJ2-7; D is possibly TRBD1 (5 bases). Germline CDR1 SGHTA, CDR2 FQGNSA. This CDR3 region has 14 residues. Deletions cut 2 bases from V and 6 bases from J, with 14 bases between. CDR3 region: CASSLTPSRAEQYF. The CDR3 coding sequence is TGTGCCAGCAGCTTAACCCCCTCCAGGGCCGAGCAGTACTTC.

The chain uses TRBV7-2 and TRBJ2-7; D uncertain. Germline CDR1 SGHTA, CDR2 FQGNSA. Trimming shortened V by 2 bases and J by 3 bases, and 11 bases separated the two germline ends. This CDR3 is built from 14 residues. The CDR3 loop is CASSLLPSLYEQYF. CDR3 DNA: TGTGCCAGCAGCTTACTCCCCTCTCTCTACGAGCAGTACTTC. Looking up the rest from reference TRBV7-2 and TRBJ2-7 gives the full variable domain: GAGVSQSPSNKVTEKGKDVELRCDPISGHTALYWYRQSLGQGLEFLIYFQGNSAPDKSGLPSDRFSAERTGGSVSTLTIQRTQQEDSAVYLCASSLLPSLYEQYFGPGTRLTVT.

The chain uses TRBV5-6 and TRBJ1-3, with 7 bases that match TRBD1. The CDR3 consists of 15 residues. The J segment lost 0 bases and the V segment lost 4 bases, leaving 4 bases of the junction unmatched. The germline gives CDR1 SGHDT, CDR2 YYEEEE. The CDR3 is CASSRGTVSGNTIYF. The CDR3 coding sequence is TGTGCCAGCAGCAGAGGGACAGTCTCTGGAAACACCATATATTTT.

V gene TRBV5-1 combines with J gene TRBJ2-2; 8 bases are a match to TRBD2. Germline CDR1 is SGHRS and CDR2 is YFSETQ. The CDR3 extends over 15 amino acids. Trimming at V came to 4 bases and at J to 3 bases, leaving 5 bases not matched to a gene. CDR3 sequence (DNA): TGCGCCAGCAGCCTAACTAGCGGCCACACCGGGGAGCTGTTTTTT. This translates into CASSLTSGHTGELFF.

This clone came up once. The V call is TRBV5-1, the J call TRBJ2-5; maybe TRBD1 (6 bases). CDR3 length equals 13 residues. Trimming pared 6 bases from V and 11 bases from J, leaving 20 bases between. The germline CDR1 and CDR2 sequences are SGHRS and YFSETQ. The CDR3 DNA reads TGCGCCAGCACGTACGAACAGGGCGGCTTTCAGTACTTC. Protein product: CASTYEQGGFQYF.

CDR3 protein: CAISGQSSGNTIYF. The CDR3 DNA reads TGTGCCATCAGTGGACAGAGCTCTGGAAACACCATATATTTT. The J gene is TRBJ1-3, the V gene TRBV10-3; a possible D gene is TRBD1 (5 bases). Trimming pared 4 bases from V and 0 bases from J, leaving 7 bases between. The CDR3 consists of 14 residues. CDR1 ENHRY and CDR2 SYGVKD come from the germline V gene.

V and J are TRBV11-3 and TRBJ2-2; D is possibly TRBD2 (5 bases). Germline CDR1 SGHNT, CDR2 YENEEA. The CDR3 has 15 residues. The V gene lost 3 bases and the J gene lost 5 bases, with 13 bases spanning the gap. The CDR3 loop reads CASSLGGHRTGELFF. CDR3 DNA sequence: TGTGCCAGCAGCTTGGGCGGGCATCGAACCGGGGAGCTGTTTTTT.

The J gene is TRBJ2-1, the V gene TRBV7-2; 8 bases are a match to TRBD2. Losses at the gene ends were 5 bases for V and 6 bases for J; bases not matched to a gene: 15. This CDR3 has 17 amino acids. CDR1 and CDR2 from the germline V gene are SGHTA and FQGNSA. CDR3 residues: CASSTQRELEGLNEQFF. The CDR3 coding sequence is TGTGCCAGCAGCACACAGCGGGAGCTAGAGGGCCTCAATGAGCAGTTCTTC.

The chain carries TRBV29-1 and TRBJ1-3; 11 bases match TRBD1. Germline V gives CDR1 SQVTM, CDR2 ANQGSEA. The V segment lost 7 bases and the J segment 1 base; nucleotides outside the gene matches: 3. The CDR3 sequence is 14 residues long. The DNA for the CDR3 is TGCAGCGCTTGGGACAGGGGGTCTGGAAACACCATATATTTT. Translated, it gives CSAWDRGSGNTIYF.

The J gene is TRBJ1-1, the V gene TRBV7-3, with 8 bases aligning to TRBD1. V lost 4 bases and J lost 5; bases outside the gene matches: 12. CDR3 length: 16 amino acids. Germline CDR1 is SGHTA and CDR2 is FQGTGA. CDR3 DNA: TGTGCCAGCAGCTGGAAAGGTACAGGGGGTTGGACTGAAGCTTTCTTT. Amino acids: CASSWKGTGGWTEAFF.

The chain recombines TRBV15 with TRBJ1-5; D gene unclear. The germline gives CDR1 LNHNV, CDR2 YYDKDF (reference sequence). The CDR3 is made up of 16 amino acids. Trimming removed 0 bases from V and 1 base from J, with 10 bases in between. CDR3 region: CATSRDLVQSNQPQHF. The CDR3 nucleotides are TGTGCCACCAGCAGAGATTTGGTCCAGAGCAATCAGCCCCAGCATTTT.

V gene TRBV9 combines with J gene TRBJ2-2, with D possibly being TRBD1 or TRBD2 (5 bases each). This CDR3 is 14 amino acids long. The V end was cut by 0 bases, the J end by 7 bases, with 10 bases between. Germline V CDR1 and CDR2: SGDLS, YYNGEE. The CDR3 loop is CASSVAGTDGELFF. The CDR3 DNA reads as TGTGCCAGCAGCGTAGCAGGGACGGACGGGGAGCTGTTTTTT.

The gene calls are TRBV28 and TRBJ1-2; possible D gene TRBD1, 5 bases. From germline, CDR1 is MDHEN and CDR2 SYDVKM. This CDR3 has 12 amino acids. V was shortened by 7 bases and J by 6 bases, with 12 bases between the two germline ends. The chain's CDR3 is CASIGQGHGYTF. The CDR3 nucleotides read TGTGCCAGCATTGGGCAGGGTCATGGCTACACCTTC.

The chain uses TRBV28 and TRBJ2-7; D may be TRBD1 (5 bases). Germline assignment: CDR1 MDHEN and CDR2 SYDVKM. The CDR3 loop spans 13 amino acids. V dropped 3 bases and J dropped 1 base, with 7 bases sitting between them. CDR3: CASSFRQSYEQYF. The CDR3 DNA reads TGTGCCAGCAGTTTTCGACAGTCCTACGAGCAGTACTTC.

A single count supports this clone. The chain uses TRBV5-8 and TRBJ1-1; no reliable D call. The V gene lost 4 bases and the J gene lost 3 bases, with 16 bases spanning the gap. This CDR3 is built from 15 residues. CDR1 and CDR2 from the germline V gene are SGHTS and YDEGEE. This chain's CDR3 is CASSHPQWAHTEAFF. CDR3 nucleotides: TGTGCCAGCAGCCATCCTCAGTGGGCTCACACTGAAGCTTTCTTT. Supplemented by reference TRBV5-8 and TRBJ1-1, the full variable domain reads EAGVTQSPTHLIKTRGQQATLRCSPISGHTSVYWYQQALGLGLQFLLWYDEGEERNRGNFPPRFSGRQFPNYSSELNVNALELEDSALYLCASSHPQWAHTEAFFGQGTRLTVV.

This chain joins TRBV11-2 and TRBJ2-1, with D perhaps TRBD1 or TRBD2 (5 bases each). The V end lost 3 bases, the J end lost 3 bases, and 9 bases lay between the germline ends. This CDR3 contains 14 residues. The germline V gene has CDR1 SGHAT and CDR2 FQNNGV. The CDR3 sequence is CASSLRGSYNEQFF. CDR3 bases: TGTGCCAGCAGCTTGAGGGGCAGCTACAATGAGCAGTTCTTC.

The chain carries TRBV20-1 and TRBJ1-3; perhaps TRBD1 as D (6 bases). The V and J ends lost 7 bases and 2 bases respectively, with 6 bases between them. The CDR3 runs 11 residues. The germline CDR1 and CDR2 sequences are DFQATT and SNEGSKA (reference sequence). CDR3 nucleotide sequence: TGCAGTGGGACAGCTGGAAACACCATATATTTT. Amino acids: CSGTAGNTIYF.